The 30 T cell receptor beta chains below all came from one sample that was sequenced in a study of control samples from healthy donors and cancer patients. Generated by immunoSEQ multiplex PCR, the TCRdb table keeps only in-frame clones and is missing some. The sample lists some 150,000 clones, just under 95% occurring once. Sequenced: PBMCs. These receptors were collected from a man in his 60s with colorectal cancer.

In nucleotides, the CDR3 is TGTGCCACCAGTGATTCGGGCAGGCGGTATAGCAATCAGCCCCAGCATTTT. This gives the protein CATSDSGRRYSNQPQHF. V usage is TRBV24-1 and J usage is TRBJ1-5; D ambiguous. The CDR3 consists of 17 residues. Trimming stripped 2 bases from V and 0 bases from J, with 13 bases between. Germline V gives CDR1 KGHDR, CDR2 SFDVKD.

The chain links TRBV6-2 or TRBV6-3 to TRBJ1-5, with 7 positions matching TRBD1. The CDR3 spans 14 residues. V trimming: 6 bases; J trimming: 4 bases; junction bases outside the gene matches: 6. Looked up from germline, CDR1 is MNHEY and CDR2 is SVGEGT. CDR3: CASSGTVENQPQHF. The CDR3 DNA sequence: TGTGCCAGCAGCGGGACAGTCGAAAATCAGCCCCAGCATTTT.

In DNA form, the CDR3 reads TGTGCCAGCAGTGAGATCATTGGGTCCTCTGGCTACACCTTC. Protein product: CASSEIIGSSGYTF. The chain is built from TRBV2 and TRBJ1-2; D is uncertain. The CDR3 contains 14 residues. The germline V gene encodes CDR1 SNHLY and CDR2 FYNNEI. Trimming shortened V by 3 bases and J by 7 bases, and 15 bases separated the two germline ends.

V gene TRBV15 combines with J gene TRBJ1-2; 10 bases match TRBD1. V was pared by 4 bases and J by 4 bases, with 15 bases of the junction left unmatched. This CDR3 contains 18 residues. Germline CDR1 and CDR2: LNHNV and YYDKDF (reference sequence). CDR3 DNA sequence: TGTGCCACCAGCACTGATGGGACAGGGGCCCCAATGATCTATGGCTACACCTTC. Encoded protein: CATSTDGTGAPMIYGYTF.

This clone was seen once. The chain combines TRBV7-2 with TRBJ1-1; TRBD1 aligns across 9 bases. Germline CDR1 is SGHTA and CDR2 is FQGNSA. The CDR3 totals 15 residues. V shed 5 bases and J 3 bases; nucleotides not matched to a gene: 7. This CDR3 is CASSRTGEADTEAFF. CDR3 DNA sequence: TGTGCCAGCAGCCGGACAGGGGAGGCGGACACTGAAGCTTTCTTT.

V is TRBV4-1 and J is TRBJ1-4; no clear D. CDR1 is MGHRA, CDR2 YSYEKL, per germline. Trimming pared 0 bases from V and 5 bases from J, leaving 16 bases between. CDR3 length: 17 residues. Here the CDR3 reads CASSQEGSQVANEKLFF. CDR3 nucleotide sequence: TGCGCCAGCAGCCAAGAAGGTTCCCAGGTCGCGAATGAAAAACTGTTTTTT.

In nucleotides, the CDR3 is TGTGCCAGCAGCCAAGGGACTAGCGGGTCCACAGATACGCAGTATTTT. Translation: CASSQGTSGSTDTQYF. This rearrangement joins TRBV9 to TRBJ2-3; 12 bases line up with TRBD2. The V gene end was trimmed by 4 bases and the J gene end by 2 bases; junction bases not matched to a gene: 5. The CDR3 has 16 amino acids. Per the germline V gene, CDR1 is SGDLS and CDR2 is YYNGEE.

This rearrangement joins TRBV11-2 to TRBJ2-4; D might be TRBD2 (7 bases). CDR1 and CDR2 from the germline V gene are SGHAT and FQNNGV. The CDR3 consists of 16 residues. Trimming took 1 base from V and 2 from J, leaving 12 bases between them. The CDR3 spells CASSLGGGETKNIQYF. CDR3 DNA: TGTGCCAGCAGCTTAGGCGGGGGCGAAACCAAAAACATTCAGTACTTC. Complete variable domain (other parts from reference TRBV11-2 and TRBJ2-4): EAGVAQSPRYKIIEKRQSVAFWCNPISGHATLYWYQQILGQGPKLLIQFQNNGVVDDSQLPKDRFSAERLKGVDSTLKIQPAKLEDSAVYLCASSLGGGETKNIQYFGAGTRLSVL.

V and J are TRBV16 and TRBJ1-4, with no clear D. The V and J ends lost 2 bases and 0 bases respectively, with 4 bases between them. CDR1 and CDR2 from the germline V gene are KGHSY and FQNENV. CDR3 length: 14 amino acids. The CDR3 spells CASSQGATNEKLFF. DNA of the CDR3: TGTGCCAGCAGCCAAGGGGCAACTAATGAAAAACTGTTTTTT. The entire variable domain, with the rest obtained from reference TRBV16 and TRBJ1-4, is as follows: GEEVAQTPKHLVRGEGQKAKLYCAPIKGHSYVFWYQQVLKNEFKFLISFQNENVFDETGMPKERFSAKCLPNSPCSLEIQATKLEDSAVYFCASSQGATNEKLFFGSGTQLSVL.

CDR3 DNA sequence: TGCGCCAGCAGAAGGGGGTTAGACTCTGGAAACACCATATATTTT. This gives the protein CASRRGLDSGNTIYF. The chain is built from TRBV5-1 and TRBJ1-3; the D gene is possibly TRBD1 (6 bases). Trimming cost V 5 bases and J 0 bases, with 12 bases left between them. The germline CDR1 and CDR2 sequences are SGHRS and YFSETQ. This CDR3 is built from 15 residues. Full variable domain (remainder filled in from reference TRBV5-1 and TRBJ1-3): KAGVTQTPRYLIKTRGQQVTLSCSPISGHRSVSWYQQTPGQGLQFLFEYFSETQRNKGNFPGRFSGRQFSNSRSEMNVSTLELGDSALYLCASRRGLDSGNTIYFGEGSWLTVV.

V usage is TRBV6-6 and J usage is TRBJ2-1, with a weak D call TRBD2 (7 bases). The CDR3 is made up of 14 amino acids. Trimming shortened V by 2 bases and J by 9 bases, and 14 bases separated the two germline ends. Germline CDR1 is MNHNY and CDR2 is SVGAGI (reference sequence). The CDR3 is CASSYGRGGTEQFF. CDR3 nucleotides: TGTGCCAGCAGTTACGGGAGGGGGGGAACTGAGCAGTTCTTC.

The chain has TRBV12-3 or TRBV12-4 and TRBJ1-2; 10 bases line up with TRBD1. With 6 bases clipped from V and 6 bases from J, the junction kept 4 bases outside the gene matches. CDR3 length: 13 residues. CDR3 loop: CASSRGTGDGYTF. The CDR3 DNA follows: TGTGCCAGCAGCCGAGGGACAGGGGATGGCTACACCTTC.

V is TRBV12-5 and J is TRBJ1-1, with D uncertain. The CDR3 is made up of 15 amino acids. V lost 1 base and J 2 bases, leaving 11 bases between the germline ends. Germline V gives CDR1 LGHNT, CDR2 FRNRAP. This chain's CDR3 is CASGLEPEGNTEAFF. CDR3 bases: TGTGCTAGTGGTTTGGAGCCAGAGGGCAACACTGAAGCTTTCTTT. Complete variable domain (other parts from reference TRBV12-5 and TRBJ1-1): DARVTQTPRHKVTEMGQEVTMRCQPILGHNTVFWYRQTMMQGLELLAYFRNRAPLDDSGMPKDRFSAEMPDATLATLKIQPSEPRDSAVYFCASGLEPEGNTEAFFGQGTRLTVV.

The genes are TRBV18 and TRBJ2-7; 9 bases agree with TRBD2. The V and J ends lost 6 bases and 2 bases, in that order; junction bases with no gene match: 11. The CDR3 totals 16 residues. Per germline, CDR1 KGHSH and CDR2 LQKENI. The CDR3 spells CASSPNSGGVTYEQYF. The DNA for the CDR3 is TGTGCCAGCTCCCCCAATAGCGGGGGCGTAACCTACGAGCAGTACTTC.

The J gene is TRBJ2-5, the V gene TRBV2, with TRBD2 matching 13 bases. Germline CDR1 SNHLY, CDR2 FYNNEI. This CDR3 has 15 residues. With 4 bases clipped from V and 5 bases from J, the junction kept 4 bases outside the gene matches. The chain's CDR3 is CASSGTSGGRETQYF. CDR3 in DNA: TGTGCCAGCAGTGGGACTAGCGGGGGACGGGAGACCCAGTACTTC.

This chain joins TRBV7-2 and TRBJ2-1; 8 nucleotides match TRBD2. The CDR3 spans 15 residues. The trim removed 7 bases at V and 5 bases at J, leaving 10 bases unmatched. The germline V gene has CDR1 SGHTA and CDR2 FQGNSA. CDR3: CASTRAGGRDNEQFF. In DNA form, the CDR3 reads TGTGCCAGCACCCGCGCGGGGGGCAGGGACAATGAGCAGTTCTTC. Based on the CDR3 plus reference TRBV7-2 and TRBJ2-1, the full variable domain is GAGVSQSPSNKVTEKGKDVELRCDPISGHTALYWYRQSLGQGLEFLIYFQGNSAPDKSGLPSDRFSAERTGGSVSTLTIQRTQQEDSAVYLCASTRAGGRDNEQFFGPGTRLTVL.

This rearrangement joins TRBV9 to TRBJ1-1; no definite D call. The ends were cut back, 4 bases at V and 5 bases at J, with 30 bases in the middle. In germline, CDR1 is SGDLS, CDR2 YYNGEE. The CDR3 runs to 19 residues. The CDR3 here is CASSLTADADSGRDTEAFF. The DNA of the CDR3 is TGTGCCAGCAGCCTCACAGCGGATGCAGACTCCGGGAGGGATACTGAAGCTTTCTTT.

The genes are TRBV28 and TRBJ1-1; no reliable D call. Per germline, CDR1 MDHEN and CDR2 SYDVKM. The CDR3 length is 12 residues. Trimming took off 7 bases at V and 0 bases at J, with 6 bases between the two ends. The CDR3 region has the DNA TGTGCCAGCATCTCCATGAACACTGAAGCTTTCTTT. Translated: CASISMNTEAFF.

The chain combines TRBV2 with TRBJ2-4, with a possible D match to TRBD1 (8 bases). The CDR3 length is 15 residues. The V gene lost 4 bases and the J gene lost 5 bases, with 15 bases spanning the gap. Per germline, CDR1 SNHLY and CDR2 FYNNEI. The CDR3 DNA sequence: TGTGCCAGCAGTGGCGACAGGGGAGGGGAAAACATTCAGTACTTC. Encoded protein: CASSGDRGGENIQYF.

The V and J genes are TRBV30 and TRBJ2-5; tentatively, D is TRBD1 (6 bases). V lost 5 bases, J lost 5 bases, and 12 bases lay in between. CDR1 and CDR2 (germline): GTSNPN, SVGIG (reference sequence). The CDR3 runs 12 residues. This CDR3 is CAWGQGRETQYF. The CDR3 coding sequence is TGTGCCTGGGGGCAGGGGCGGGAGACCCAGTACTTC.

This chain connects TRBV5-1 to TRBJ2-5, with a tentative D call TRBD1 (6 bases). CDR1 and CDR2 from the germline V gene are SGHRS and YFSETQ. The CDR3 runs 15 residues. Trimming took off 0 bases at V and 4 bases at J, with 13 bases between the two ends. The CDR3 nucleotides are TGCGCCAGCAGCTTGGCCCTGGGCAGGGGAGAGACCCAGTACTTC. It translates to CASSLALGRGETQYF. The full variable domain, its missing parts supplied by reference TRBV5-1 and TRBJ2-5, is KAGVTQTPRYLIKTRGQQVTLSCSPISGHRSVSWYQQTPGQGLQFLFEYFSETQRNKGNFPGRFSGRQFSNSRSEMNVSTLELGDSALYLCASSLALGRGETQYFGPGTRLLVL.

V and J are TRBV24-1 and TRBJ1-1; D uncertain. The CDR3 covers 13 residues. Germline CDR1 KGHDR, CDR2 SFDVKD. The V gene lost 1 base and the J gene lost 3 bases, with 5 bases spanning the gap. The CDR3 protein is CATSDLGYTEAFF. The CDR3 nucleotides read TGTGCCACCAGTGATTTAGGCTACACTGAAGCTTTCTTT.

V gene TRBV29-1 combines with J gene TRBJ2-5, with D hard to call. This CDR3 is built from 12 residues. Germline CDR1 is SQVTM and CDR2 is ANQGSEA. The germline V and J ends were trimmed by 6 bases and 1 base, with 9 bases remaining between them. The CDR3 region is CSVEQIQETQYF. CDR3 coding DNA: TGCAGCGTCGAACAGATCCAAGAGACCCAGTACTTC.

This rearrangement joins TRBV5-4 to TRBJ2-7; 9 nucleotides agree with TRBD2. The V gene's germline CDR1 is SGHNT and CDR2 YYREEE (reference sequence). The V and J ends lost 1 base and 7 bases, in that order; junction bases with no gene match: 9. This CDR3 has 15 residues. In nucleotides, the CDR3 is TGTGCCAGCAGCTTGTATGGAGCGGGGGGTCGGGAGCAGTACTTC. Amino acids: CASSLYGAGGREQYF.

J is TRBJ2-7 and V is TRBV7-2, with TRBD1 identical over 9 bases. This CDR3 contains 14 residues. The trim removed 5 bases at V and 1 base at J, leaving 3 bases unmatched. Per the germline V gene, CDR1 is SGHTA and CDR2 is FQGNSA. CDR3 residues: CASSVGTGSYEQYF. The DNA of the CDR3 is TGTGCCAGCAGCGTCGGGACAGGGTCCTACGAGCAGTACTTC.

This clone was seen only once. The gene calls are TRBV4-3 and TRBJ2-3; D unclear. Trimming took 3 bases from V and 0 from J, leaving 7 bases between them. The CDR3 consists of 14 residues. Germline CDR1 is LGHNA and CDR2 is YSLEER. CDR3 protein: CASSHRSSTDTQYF. DNA for the CDR3: TGCGCCAGCAGCCACCGCTCGAGCACAGATACGCAGTATTTT.

This chain connects TRBV11-1 to TRBJ1-1; D gene unclear. Germline V lookup: CDR1 SGHAT, CDR2 FQDESV (reference sequence). This CDR3 contains 12 residues. V lost 0 bases and J 4 bases, leaving 3 bases between the germline ends. The CDR3: CASSLASTEAFF. In DNA form, the CDR3 reads TGTGCCAGCAGCTTAGCTAGCACTGAAGCTTTCTTT.

The gene calls are TRBV28 and TRBJ1-5, with 9 bases matching TRBD1. The germline gives CDR1 MDHEN, CDR2 SYDVKM. This CDR3 contains 15 residues. The V segment lost 6 bases and the J segment 5 bases; nucleotides outside the gene matches: 8. The DNA for the CDR3 is TGTGCCAGCAGCCCACAACAGGGGGCCCATCAGCCCCAGCATTTT. Encoded protein: CASSPQQGAHQPQHF.

The chain joins TRBV5-4 to TRBJ1-4, with 10 bases lining up with TRBD1. With V trimmed by 4 bases and J by 8 bases, 8 bases remained unmatched. The CDR3 runs to 15 residues. Germline CDR1 is SGHNT and CDR2 is YYREEE (reference sequence). CDR3: CASSTGTGAGEKLFF. CDR3 in DNA: TGTGCCAGCAGCACCGGGACAGGGGCCGGCGAAAAACTGTTTTTT.

The rearrangement links TRBV19 to TRBJ1-1; D uncertain. The CDR3 runs 13 residues. The germline V and J ends were trimmed by 3 bases and 2 bases, with 7 bases remaining between them. Germline V gene sequence: CDR1 LNHDA, CDR2 SQIVND (reference sequence). CDR3 in amino acids: CASSMTSNTEAFF. The CDR3 nucleotides read TGTGCCAGTAGTATGACATCAAACACTGAAGCTTTCTTT.